These T cell receptor beta chains were read from a single sample in a study of T cells in Graves' hyperthyroidism and ophthalmopathy. Each CDR3 protein is one row after TCRdb ran MiXCR on the multiplex PCR reads. The sample lists 600,000 to 700,000 distinct CDR3 sequences, about 14% occurring once. Specimen: blood. The receptors shown here come from a woman between 40 and 50 years old with Graves' ophthalmopathy. Both conserved end residues are part of each CDR3. A D gene is named only where the DNA matches it firmly. Rows may omit the clone size; those that give it use once, few, many or a size class.

size,J,V,D,CDR3,DNA
-,TRBJ2-7,TRBV6-5,-,CASSYGLQGYEQYF,TGTGCCAGCAGTTACGGTCTACAGGGCTACGAGCAGTACTTC
many,TRBJ2-7,TRBV28,TRBD2,CASGLAPIYEQYF,TGTGCCAGCGGACTAGCGCCGATCTACGAGCAGTACTTC
many,TRBJ2-7,TRBV6-5,-,CASSYSRGSSYEQYF,TGTGCCAGCAGTTACTCTAGGGGCAGCTCCTACGAGCAGTACTTC
many,TRBJ2-5,TRBV6-5,TRBD2,CASSYFRGRAQETQYF,TGTGCCAGCAGTTACTTCCGCGGGAGGGCTCAAGAGACCCAGTACTTC
-,TRBJ2-2,TRBV2,TRBD2,CASRSPAGANTGELFF,TGTGCCAGCAGATCCCCAGCGGGAGCGAACACCGGGGAGCTGTTTTTT
-,TRBJ1-2,TRBV6-5,-,CASSYSGSNYGYTF,TGTGCCAGCAGTTACTCAGGCTCTAACTATGGCTACACCTTC
many,TRBJ2-7,TRBV29-1,-,CSVDIGPYEQYF,TGCAGCGTTGATATAGGCCCCTACGAGCAGTACTTC
-,TRBJ2-2,TRBV9,-,CASSAAGTANTGELFF,TGTGCCAGCAGCGCAGCAGGGACGGCGAACACCGGGGAGCTGTTTTTT
many,TRBJ1-1,TRBV6-2/TRBV6-3,TRBD1,CASSHLQGATAEAFF,TGTGCCAGCAGTCATTTACAGGGGGCAACGGCTGAAGCTTTCTTT
-,TRBJ2-2,TRBV10-2,-,CASSFEGGTGELFF,TGCGCCAGCAGTTTTGAGGGTGGCACCGGGGAGCTGTTTTTT
many,TRBJ1-5,TRBV6-5,TRBD1,CASRWTGNQPQHF,TGTGCCAGCAGATGGACAGGGAATCAGCCCCAGCATTTT
many,TRBJ2-7,TRBV7-2,-,CASSLGGSSREQYF,TGTGCCAGCAGCTTAGGGGGATCGTCGAGAGAGCAGTACTTC
many,TRBJ1-5,TRBV20-1,TRBD1,CSAILEGQGINQPQHF,TGCAGTGCTATCTTGGAGGGACAGGGGATCAATCAGCCCCAGCATTTT
many,TRBJ1-2,TRBV14,-,CASSQAGIHGYTF,TGTGCCAGCAGCCAAGCTGGGATCCATGGCTACACCTTC
many,TRBJ2-3,TRBV11-2,-,CASSLEPGALTITQYF,TGTGCCAGCAGCTTAGAGCCGGGAGCGCTCACCATTACGCAGTATTTT
-,TRBJ1-1,TRBV11-1,-,CASSSQGYGTEAFF,TGTGCCAGCAGCTCGCAGGGATATGGCACTGAAGCTTTCTTT
many,TRBJ2-5,TRBV28,-,CASSLFGQEAGETQYF,TGTGCCAGCAGTTTATTCGGGCAGGAGGCAGGAGAGACCCAGTACTTC
many,TRBJ1-1,TRBV29-1,-,CSVLDRRTPEAFF,TGCAGCGTTTTGGACAGACGAACCCCTGAAGCTTTCTTT
many,TRBJ2-4,TRBV7-2,-,CASSFPQLNIQYF,TGTGCCAGCAGCTTTCCGCAATTAAACATTCAGTACTTC
few,TRBJ2-7,TRBV9,TRBD1,CASSGGTGVFYEQYF,TGTGCCAGCAGCGGCGGGACAGGGGTGTTCTACGAGCAGTACTTC
-,TRBJ2-7,TRBV28,TRBD1,CGTGVINEQYF,TGTGGCACAGGGGTAATTAACGAGCAGTACTTC
-,TRBJ1-1,TRBV7-9,-,CASSLGEGSTEAFF,TGTGCCAGCAGCTTAGGCGAGGGTAGCACTGAAGCTTTCTTT
many,TRBJ1-2,TRBV25-1,-,CASSPGPSHTGGYTF,TGTGCCAGCAGTCCCGGGCCCTCCCACACCGGAGGCTACACCTTC
many,TRBJ2-7,TRBV19,TRBD2,CASSILAGGLYEQYF,TGTGCCAGTAGTATACTAGCGGGAGGACTTTACGAGCAGTACTTC
many,TRBJ1-2,TRBV7-9,-,CASSLEGGGYGYTF,TGTGCCAGCAGCCTTGAAGGGGGAGGGTATGGCTACACCTTC
-,TRBJ1-1,TRBV28,TRBD1,CASRHAGTGSMNTEAFF,TGTGCCAGCAGACATGCCGGGACAGGGTCTATGAACACTGAAGCTTTCTTT
many,TRBJ2-2,TRBV27,TRBD1,CASSPTGGLTGELFF,TGTGCCAGCAGCCCGACAGGGGGCTTGACCGGGGAGCTGTTTTTT
many,TRBJ2-2,TRBV15,-,CATWILYTGELFF,TGTGCCACTTGGATCCTTTACACCGGGGAGCTGTTTTTT
once,TRBJ1-1,TRBV15,-,CATSRVQGRVAEASF,TGTGCCACCAGCAGAGTCCAGGGGAGGGTAGCTGAAGCTTCATTT
many,TRBJ1-2,TRBV5-1,-,CASSQAGQPFF,TGCGCCAGCAGCCAGGCGGGTCAGCCCTTCTTC
-,TRBJ2-5,TRBV20-1,TRBD2,CSAWGLAVGEETPYF,TGCAGTGCTTGGGGACTAGCGGTAGGGGAAGAGACCCCGTACTTC
many,TRBJ2-2,TRBV20-1,TRBD2,CSARRGINTGELFF,TGCAGTGCTAGGCGGGGGATTAACACCGGGGAGCTGTTTTTT
many,TRBJ2-5,TRBV2,TRBD2,CASRVGGKETQYF,TGTGCCAGCCGTGTGGGAGGGAAGGAGACCCAGTACTTC
many,TRBJ2-2,TRBV12-3/TRBV12-4,TRBD2,CASTPGELAGARTGELFF,TGTGCCAGCACCCCGGGGGAGCTAGCGGGAGCTCGGACCGGGGAGCTGTTTTTT
many,TRBJ1-5,TRBV12-3/TRBV12-4,-,CASSTTTRGTSNQPQHF,TGTGCCAGCAGTACCACTACCCGGGGCACCAGCAATCAGCCCCAGCATTTT
-,TRBJ1-2,TRBV28,-,CASSLVGDNNYGYTF,TGTGCCAGCAGTTTGGTGGGGGATAATAACTATGGCTACACCTTC
few,TRBJ1-1,TRBV20-1,TRBD1,CSARGGTGWAAFF,TGCAGTGCTAGAGGTGGGACAGGGTGGGCGGCTTTCTTT
-,TRBJ2-7,TRBV4-1,-,CASSQEGNRAAYEQYF,TGCGCCAGCAGCCAAGAAGGGAACAGGGCCGCCTACGAGCAGTACTTC
many,TRBJ1-1,TRBV28,TRBD1,CASSPVGQGRGPTEAFF,TGTGCCAGCAGCCCCGTGGGACAGGGAAGGGGGCCTACTGAAGCTTTCTTT
few,TRBJ2-7,TRBV11-2,-,CASSFGPDNEQYF,TGTGCCAGCAGCTTCGGCCCAGATAACGAGCAGTACTTC
many,TRBJ2-4,TRBV7-9,-,CASSLLFGNIQYF,TGTGCCAGCAGCTTACTTTTCGGAAACATTCAGTACTTC
many,TRBJ1-1,TRBV5-1,TRBD1,CASSLTSGQGENTEAFF,TGCGCCAGCAGCTTGACGAGCGGACAGGGTGAGAACACTGAAGCTTTCTTT
many,TRBJ2-6,TRBV6-1,-,CASSITDTGANVLTF,TGTGCCAGCAGTATAACCGACACCGGGGCCAACGTCCTGACTTTC
many,TRBJ1-2,TRBV5-5,-,CASSFTGGTANGYTF,TGTGCCAGCAGCTTTACCGGTGGGACCGCCAATGGCTACACCTTC
many,TRBJ2-7,TRBV28,-,CASSLNHPYEQYF,TGTGCCAGCAGTTTAAATCACCCCTACGAGCAGTACTTC
many,TRBJ1-1,TRBV29-1,-,CSVAVVGTEAFF,TGCAGCGTTGCGGTAGTGGGCACTGAAGCTTTCTTT
many,TRBJ2-7,TRBV6-5,TRBD1,CASSYNRGSHEQYF,TGTGCCAGCAGTTATAACAGGGGTAGCCACGAGCAGTACTTC
-,TRBJ1-2,TRBV28,-,CASSRRNGYTF,TGTGCCAGCAGTCGACGGAATGGCTACACCTTC
many,TRBJ2-4,TRBV28,-,CASKGTKNIQYF,TGTGCCAGCAAGGGGACCAAAAACATTCAGTACTTC
many,TRBJ2-5,TRBV12-5,TRBD1,CASGWGQGSETQYF,TGTGCTAGTGGCTGGGGACAGGGTTCAGAGACCCAGTACTTC